This entry describes one TCR beta chain. The data are from a study of T-cell reconstitution after alpha-beta-depleted transplantation in children. The V gene lost 3 bases and the J gene lost 11 bases, with 16 bases spanning the gap. CDR3 length: 13 residues. Germline V gives CDR1 SEHNR, CDR2 FQNEAQ (reference sequence). Preparation of the TCRbeta library involved a method that used unique molecular identifiers. From the PCR reads, TCRdb called clonotypes with MiXCR, one entry per CDR3 protein. The profile shows 500,000 to 600,000 distinct CDR3 sequences, around a third of them singletons. The rearrangement joins TRBV7-9 to TRBJ1-1; weak D call: TRBD1 (5 bases). Material: PBMCs from the stem cell graft donor, obtained from the stem cell graft. The clonotype originates from a human donor who donated a stem cell graft to a child with aplastic anemia. The CDR3: CASSFDGRGAAFF. As DNA, the CDR3 is TGTGCCAGCAGCTTTGATGGTAGGGGAGCGGCTTTCTTT.